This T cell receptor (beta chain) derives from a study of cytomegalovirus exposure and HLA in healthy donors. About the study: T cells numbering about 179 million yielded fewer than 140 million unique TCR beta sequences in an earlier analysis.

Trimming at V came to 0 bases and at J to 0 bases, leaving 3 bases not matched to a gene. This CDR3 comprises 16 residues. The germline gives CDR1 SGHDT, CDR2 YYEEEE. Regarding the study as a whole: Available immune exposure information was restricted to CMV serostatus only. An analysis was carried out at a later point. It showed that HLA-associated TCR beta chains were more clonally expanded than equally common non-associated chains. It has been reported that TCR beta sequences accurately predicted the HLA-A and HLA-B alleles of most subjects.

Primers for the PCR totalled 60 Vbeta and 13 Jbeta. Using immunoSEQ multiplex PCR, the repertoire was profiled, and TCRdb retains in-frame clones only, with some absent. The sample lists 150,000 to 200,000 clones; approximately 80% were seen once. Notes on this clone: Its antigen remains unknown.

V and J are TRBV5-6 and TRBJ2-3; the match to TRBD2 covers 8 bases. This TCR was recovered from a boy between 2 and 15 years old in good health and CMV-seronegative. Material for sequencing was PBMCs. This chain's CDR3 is CASSLGAGVSTDTQYF. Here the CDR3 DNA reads TGTGCCAGCAGCTTGGGAGCGGGAGTTAGCACAGATACGCAGTATTTT.